The 29 T cell receptor beta chains reported below all come from one sample, sequenced in a study of T cell responses to AZD1222 COVID-19 vaccine. Only in-frame clones appear in the TCRdb table, and some are missing; sequencing was by immunoSEQ multiplex PCR. The sample holds approximately 110,000 clones, about 85% seen once. The material sequenced was peripheral blood, taken on day 0 of AZD1222 vaccination. The receptors originated from an adult in good health.

In this sample, this clone turned up once. The chain combines TRBV2 with TRBJ1-2; 10 bases match TRBD1. Per germline, CDR1 SNHLY and CDR2 FYNNEI. The CDR3 loop spans 13 amino acids. Trimming at V came to 7 bases and at J to 7 bases, leaving 6 bases not matched to a gene. This CDR3 reads CASTRQGAGGYTF. Written as DNA, the CDR3 is TGTGCCAGCACCCGACAGGGGGCGGGTGGCTACACCTTC.

This chain uses TRBV28 with TRBJ1-5; D uncertain. The CDR3 is 12 amino acids. Germline CDR1 MDHEN, CDR2 SYDVKM. Trimming cost V 7 bases and J 5 bases, with 9 bases left between them. The DNA for the CDR3 is TGTGCCAGCAACGGGATTTATCAGCCCCAGCATTTT. Protein sequence: CASNGIYQPQHF.

This clone was seen a handful of times. J is TRBJ2-7 and V is TRBV27; 11 bases align to TRBD1. J gave up 5 bases and V 5 bases, and 14 bases lay outside the gene matches. The CDR3 covers 17 residues. CDR1 is MNHEY and CDR2 is SMNVEV in the germline V gene (reference sequence). CDR3 region: CASSRKPGTGGLHEQYF. CDR3 nucleotides: TGTGCCAGCAGTCGAAAACCCGGGACAGGGGGTCTCCACGAGCAGTACTTC.

This clone was recorded a few times. The J gene is TRBJ1-4, the V gene TRBV19; no firm D call. This CDR3 contains 15 residues. V was cut by 5 bases and J by 0 bases, with 10 bases left in between. Germline values: CDR1 LNHDA, CDR2 SQIVND (reference sequence). The DNA for the CDR3 is TGTGCCAGTAGTCTCGGACTCGCAACTAATGAAAAACTGTTTTTT. Protein: CASSLGLATNEKLFF.

This rearrangement joins TRBV20-1 to TRBJ1-6; 8 nucleotides agree with TRBD1. Germline values: CDR1 DFQATT, CDR2 SNEGSKA (reference sequence). Trimming took 3 bases from V and 8 from J; bases not matched to a gene: 6. The CDR3 totals 14 residues. For the CDR3, the DNA is TGCAGTGCTAGTCGACAGGGGTCCGATTCACCCCTCCACTTT. Translating gives CSASRQGSDSPLHF.

The genes are TRBV3-1 (or the pseudogene TRBV3-2) and TRBJ2-7; D is unresolved. Trimming removed 0 bases from V and 9 bases from J, with 9 bases in between. Germline V gene data show CDR1 as LGHDT and CDR2 as YNNKEL (reference sequence). The CDR3 is 12 residues long. CDR3 coding DNA: TGTGCCAGCAGCCAAGATGGTCCTTGGCAGTACTTC. Protein: CASSQDGPWQYF.

This clone appeared a few times. The rearrangement joins TRBV28 to TRBJ2-7; no clear D. V shed 2 bases and J shed 2 bases, with 10 bases lying between them. Germline CDR1 and CDR2: MDHEN and SYDVKM. The CDR3 runs 14 residues. CDR3 coding DNA: TGTGCCAGCAGTTTAAGGGTGACAACCTACGAGCAGTACTTC. Protein sequence: CASSLRVTTYEQYF.

This clone was detected only a few times. V is TRBV5-1 and J is TRBJ1-6; the D gene is possibly TRBD1 (5 bases). Looked up from germline, CDR1 is SGHRS and CDR2 is YFSETQ. This CDR3 spans 16 amino acids. Trimming left V 4 bases short and J 7 bases short, with 18 bases between. The CDR3 sequence: CASSPQTGTVNSPLHF. The CDR3 DNA reads TGCGCCAGCAGCCCACAGACCGGGACCGTCAATTCACCCCTCCACTTT.

This rearrangement joins TRBV11-2 to TRBJ2-7, with a tentative D call TRBD2 (5 bases). The V gene's germline CDR1 is SGHAT and CDR2 FQNNGV. Trimming took off 5 bases at V and 0 bases at J, with 17 bases between the two ends. This CDR3 contains 16 residues. The CDR3 protein is CASSPRTFASSYEQYF. CDR3 coding DNA: TGTGCCAGCAGCCCCCGGACTTTCGCAAGCTCCTACGAGCAGTACTTC.

This sequence joins TRBV3-1 (or the pseudogene TRBV3-2) and TRBJ2-2; the match to TRBD1 covers 7 bases. Germline V gives CDR1 LGHDT, CDR2 YNNKEL (reference sequence). This CDR3 has 15 amino acids. V trimming: 0 bases; J trimming: 3 bases; junction bases outside the gene matches: 1. The CDR3 protein is CASSQEGGYTGELFF. The DNA of the CDR3 is TGTGCCAGCAGCCAAGAAGGGGGCTACACCGGGGAGCTGTTTTTT.

The rearrangement links TRBV7-9 to TRBJ1-3, with D uncertain. This CDR3 region has 15 residues. V lost 5 bases and J 0 bases, leaving 11 bases between the germline ends. CDR1 and CDR2 from the germline V gene are SEHNR and FQNEAQ (reference sequence). CDR3 coding DNA: TGTGCCAGCAGCGACTCGGTTAGCTCTGGAAACACCATATATTTT. This encodes CASSDSVSSGNTIYF.

The count of this clone is one. This chain joins TRBV6-5 and TRBJ1-3; D unclear. The CDR3 is made up of 13 amino acids. CDR1 and CDR2 (germline): MNHEY, SVGAGI. Trimming stripped 7 bases from V and 2 bases from J, with 9 bases between. The CDR3 coding sequence is TGTGCCAGCAACCCAGCGCCTGGAAACACCATATATTTT. The encoded protein is CASNPAPGNTIYF.

The rearrangement links TRBV19 to TRBJ1-5; 9 nucleotides line up with TRBD1. J lost 5 bases, V lost 4 bases, and 6 bases had no gene match. CDR1 and CDR2 from the germline V gene are LNHDA and SQIVND (reference sequence). This CDR3 contains 15 residues. CDR3 in amino acids: CASSSRQGGYQPQHF. CDR3 sequence (DNA): TGTGCCAGTAGTAGTAGACAGGGGGGATATCAGCCCCAGCATTTT.

V and J are TRBV10-2 and TRBJ2-7; 7 bases line up with TRBD2. V shed 6 bases, J shed 4 bases, and the junction held 9 bases outside the gene matches. The CDR3 has 14 amino acids. Germline V gene lookup returns CDR1 WSHSY and CDR2 SAAADI. The CDR3 DNA reads TGCGCCAGCAGGGGGACTACGAATGTTTACGAGCAGTACTTC. Protein: CASRGTTNVYEQYF.

The chain employs TRBV24-1 and TRBJ2-2; TRBD1 matches 8 bases. The J segment lost 6 bases and the V segment lost 0 bases, leaving 5 bases of the junction unmatched. This CDR3 is 16 amino acids long. Germline loops: CDR1 KGHDR, CDR2 SFDVKD. The CDR3 reads CATSDLTGGIAGELFF. The CDR3 nucleotides are TGTGCCACCAGTGATTTGACAGGGGGGATCGCCGGGGAGCTGTTTTTT.

The chain recombines TRBV28 with TRBJ1-1; 9 bases are a match to TRBD1. The ends lost 6 bases at V and 4 bases at J; junction bases unmatched: 9. The germline gives CDR1 MDHEN, CDR2 SYDVKM. This CDR3 contains 15 residues. The CDR3 spells CASSPRGTGRTEAFF. CDR3 in DNA: TGTGCCAGCAGCCCAAGGGGGACAGGGCGCACTGAAGCTTTCTTT.

The rearrangement joins TRBV30 to TRBJ2-2; D perhaps matches TRBD1 (6 bases). V was trimmed by 5 bases and J by 2 bases, leaving 15 bases between them. CDR3 length: 15 residues. CDR1 GTSNPN and CDR2 SVGIG come from the germline V gene (reference sequence). As DNA, the CDR3 is TGTGCCTGGCTCACCGGGACAACTAACACCGGGGAGCTGTTTTTT. It translates to CAWLTGTTNTGELFF.

This clone appeared a few times. The chain recombines TRBV24-1 with TRBJ1-5, with a tentative D call TRBD1 (5 bases). CDR1 and CDR2 (germline): KGHDR, SFDVKD. With 9 bases removed from V and 3 bases from J, the gap between germline ends came to 14 bases. The CDR3 covers 14 residues. The CDR3, as DNA: TGTGCCACCCAGCAGGGCCAGAACAATCAGCCCCAGCATTTT. Its protein is CATQQGQNNQPQHF.

Concerning this clone: Mismatch with germline at one junction end may stem from a read error. The chain has TRBV3-1 (or the pseudogene TRBV3-2) and TRBJ2-3; the match to TRBD2 covers 13 bases. This CDR3 has 16 amino acids. The germline gives CDR1 LGHDT, CDR2 YNNKEL (reference sequence). The CDR3 sequence: CASNQWTSGGADTQYF. CDR3 DNA: TGTGCCAGCAACCAATGGACTAGCGGGGGTGCAGATACGCAGTATTTT.

The chain carries TRBV19 and TRBJ1-2; 8 bases agree with TRBD1. The CDR3 consists of 13 residues. Trimming at V came to 7 bases and at J to 3 bases, leaving 4 bases not matched to a gene. Germline V gene sequence: CDR1 LNHDA, CDR2 SQIVND (reference sequence). The CDR3 sequence: CASKRTGHYGYTF. DNA for the CDR3: TGTGCCAGTAAGCGGACAGGGCACTATGGCTACACCTTC. The full variable domain, with the rest looked up from reference TRBV19 and TRBJ1-2, is DGGITQSPKYLFRKEGQNVTLSCEQNLNHDAMYWYRQDPGQGLRLIYYSQIVNDFQKGDIAEGYSVSREKKESFPLTVTSAQKNPTAFYLCASKRTGHYGYTFGSGTRLTVV.

The chain has TRBV6-1 and TRBJ1-6; D is undetermined. Trimming removed 0 bases from V and 10 bases from J, with 7 bases in between. The V gene's germline CDR1 is MNHNS and CDR2 SASEGT. The CDR3 runs 13 residues. This CDR3 reads CASSEAVRSPLHF. The CDR3 DNA is TGTGCCAGCAGTGAAGCTGTAAGGTCACCCCTCCACTTT.

This chain uses TRBV6-5 with TRBJ1-3, with 7 bases aligning to TRBD1. J was trimmed by 2 bases and V by 0 bases; bases with no gene match: 1. Germline values: CDR1 MNHEY, CDR2 SVGAGI. The CDR3 is 15 residues long. The CDR3 coding sequence is TGTGCCAGCAGTTACTCTGACAGGGCTGGAAACACCATATATTTT. Translation gives CASSYSDRAGNTIYF.

The chain recombines TRBV7-3 with TRBJ2-2; D call uncertain. Looked up from germline, CDR1 is SGHTA and CDR2 is FQGTGA. The CDR3 is made up of 13 amino acids. V was clipped by 2 bases and J by 7 bases, with 8 bases between them. DNA of the CDR3: TGTGCCAGCAGCTTACTGGGGAACGGGGAGCTGTTTTTT. Translated: CASSLLGNGELFF. Together with reference TRBV7-3 and TRBJ2-2, the CDR3 gives the full variable domain: GAGVSQTPSNKVTEKGKYVELRCDPISGHTALYWYRQSLGQGPEFLIYFQGTGAADDSGLPNDRFFAVRPEGSVSTLKIQRTERGDSAVYLCASSLLGNGELFFGEGSRLTVL.

The chain carries TRBV7-2 and TRBJ2-2, with 11 positions matching TRBD1. V trimming: 5 bases; J trimming: 4 bases; junction bases outside the gene matches: 6. The CDR3 is 16 amino acids. Germline CDR1 is SGHTA and CDR2 is FQGNSA. The CDR3 nucleotides read TGTGCCAGCAGCCCCGGGACAGGGGGGGTCACCGGGGAGCTGTTTTTT. This translates into CASSPGTGGVTGELFF.

The CDR3 region is CASSLRPLVAGSNEQYF. The DNA of the CDR3 is TGTGCCAGCAGCTTGAGACCTTTAGTGGCCGGATCTAACGAGCAGTACTTC. The V and J genes are TRBV5-5 and TRBJ2-7; D is undetermined. The CDR3 loop spans 17 amino acids. With 1 base removed from V and 5 bases from J, the gap between germline ends came to 22 bases. Germline V gives CDR1 SGHKS, CDR2 YYEKEE (reference sequence).

For the CDR3, the DNA is TGTGCCAGCACTACTCCCCGACAGTTGAACACTGAAGCTTTCTTT. Protein product: CASTTPRQLNTEAFF. The J gene is TRBJ1-1, the V gene TRBV6-5; tentatively, D is TRBD1 (5 bases). Germline V gene lookup returns CDR1 MNHEY and CDR2 SVGAGI. The V end was cut by 7 bases, the J end by 0 bases, with 15 bases between. The CDR3 is 15 amino acids.

This chain joins TRBV18 and TRBJ1-1; the D gene is possibly TRBD1 (5 bases). CDR3 size: 13 residues. The germline gives CDR1 KGHSH, CDR2 LQKENI. The V and J ends lost 4 bases and 1 base respectively, with 7 bases between them. CDR3 region: CASSLDRNTEAFF. CDR3 DNA: TGTGCCAGCTCACTCGACAGGAACACTGAAGCTTTCTTT.

This clone was seen a single time. This rearrangement joins TRBV12-3 or TRBV12-4 to TRBJ2-1; 7 bases agree with TRBD1. V was pared by 6 bases and J by 9 bases, with 8 bases of the junction left unmatched. The CDR3 sequence is 13 residues long. CDR3: CASRTDRAGEQFF. The CDR3 coding sequence is TGTGCCAGCAGAACCGACAGGGCCGGTGAGCAGTTCTTC.

This clone appeared once. The rearrangement joins TRBV9 to TRBJ2-2, with 8 bases fitting TRBD1. Germline V gene sequence: CDR1 SGDLS, CDR2 YYNGEE. This CDR3 is built from 17 residues. With V trimmed by 0 bases and J by 2 bases, 6 bases remained unmatched. The CDR3 region is CASSVASTGANTGELFF. CDR3 in DNA: TGTGCCAGCAGCGTAGCTTCGACAGGGGCCAACACCGGGGAGCTGTTTTTT.